The present TCR beta chain was sequenced within a study of identical twins. The study, taken as a whole, reports: Fewer insertions were carried by abundant cord blood beta clonotypes, but none was seen in memory repertoires.

Via MiXCR, TCRdb re-called the 5' RACE reads, giving one row per CDR3 protein. The sample lists 250,000 to 350,000 distinct CDR3 sequences; 8.5% to 9.5% were seen once. V was shortened by 6 bases and J by 7 bases, with 13 bases between the two germline ends. The CDR3 has 12 residues. The germline V gene encodes CDR1 MDHEN and CDR2 SYDVKM. This clonotype was detected only a few times. Its matching antigen is unknown. The same data also went into a second study, on yellow fever vaccine responses in identical twins.

This receptor was taken from a young woman in good health. This chain connects TRBV28 to TRBJ2-7, with D possibly being TRBD1 (5 bases). Sequenced material: CD8+ T cells sorted from blood. The CDR3 loop is CASSPPRVEQYF. The CDR3 DNA is TGTGCCAGCAGCCCCCCCAGGGTAGAGCAGTACTTC.